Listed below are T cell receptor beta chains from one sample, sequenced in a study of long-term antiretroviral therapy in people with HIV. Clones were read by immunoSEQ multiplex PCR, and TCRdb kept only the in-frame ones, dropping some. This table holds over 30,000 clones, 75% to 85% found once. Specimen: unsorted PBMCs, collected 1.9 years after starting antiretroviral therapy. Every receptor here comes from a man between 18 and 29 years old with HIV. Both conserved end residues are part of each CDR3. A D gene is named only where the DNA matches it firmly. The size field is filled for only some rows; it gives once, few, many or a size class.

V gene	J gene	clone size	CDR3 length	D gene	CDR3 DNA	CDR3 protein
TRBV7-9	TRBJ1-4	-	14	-	TGTGCCAGCAGTTGGAGGGGGGACGGAGAAAAACTGTTTTTT	CASSWRGDGEKLFF
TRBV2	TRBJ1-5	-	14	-	TGTGCCAGCGGCCCGCCAGGGTACAATCAGCCCCAGCATTTT	CASGPPGYNQPQHF
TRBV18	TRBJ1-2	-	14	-	TGTGCCAGCTCACCACCAGGGTTAAGCTATGGCTACACCTTC	CASSPPGLSYGYTF
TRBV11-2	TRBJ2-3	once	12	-	TGTGCCAGCAGCGCGACTACTGATACGCAGTATTTT	CASSATTDTQYF
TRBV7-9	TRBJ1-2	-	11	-	TGTGCCAGCAGCCGGGTGGGGGGCTACACCTTC	CASSRVGGYTF
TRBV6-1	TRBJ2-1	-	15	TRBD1	TGTGCCAGCAGTGAAGAGGGGACAGGGTACAATGAGCAGTTCTTC	CASSEEGTGYNEQFF
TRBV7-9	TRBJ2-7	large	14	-	TGTGCCAGCAGCCCTCCGACAGGCTCCTACGAGCAGTACTTC	CASSPPTGSYEQYF
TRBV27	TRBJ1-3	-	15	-	TGTGCCAGCAGTTGGAACAGGGAATCAGGAAACACCATATATTTT	CASSWNRESGNTIYF
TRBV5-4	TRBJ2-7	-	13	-	TGTGCCAGCAGCTTGGGAACAGGGTACGAGCAGTACTTC	CASSLGTGYEQYF
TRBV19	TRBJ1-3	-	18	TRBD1	TGTGCCAGTACCTTTAATCCGGGACAGGGGATCTCTGGAAACACCATATATTTT	CASTFNPGQGISGNTIYF
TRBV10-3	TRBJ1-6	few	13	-	TGTGCCATCACCTCGGAGACGGATTCACCCCTCCACTTT	CAITSETDSPLHF
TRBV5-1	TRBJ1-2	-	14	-	TGCGCCAGCAGCGTCACCGGGACGGAGAATGGCTACACCTTC	CASSVTGTENGYTF
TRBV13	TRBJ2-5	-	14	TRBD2	TGTGCCAGCAGCTCACGGGTAGCGGGGGCGCGAAAGTACTTC	CASSSRVAGARKYF
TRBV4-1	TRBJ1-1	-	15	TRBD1	TGCGCCAGCAGCCACAGGGGACAGGGGTCGACTGAAGCTTTCTTT	CASSHRGQGSTEAFF
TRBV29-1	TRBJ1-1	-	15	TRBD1	TGCAGCTTAAAGCCGGGACAGTTGGATAGCACTGAAGCTTTCTTT	CSLKPGQLDSTEAFF
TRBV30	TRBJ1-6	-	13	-	TGTGCCTGGAGTGAGGGATCGGAGGCACCCCTCCACTTT	CAWSEGSEAPLHF
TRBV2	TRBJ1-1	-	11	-	TGTGCCAGCAGTTGGGTTTCTGAAGCTTTCTTT	CASSWVSEAFF
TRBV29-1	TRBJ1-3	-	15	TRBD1	TGCAGCGTGGGTCGACAGGGGTCTACGGGAAACACCATATATTTT	CSVGRQGSTGNTIYF
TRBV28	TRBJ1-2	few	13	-	TGTGCCAGCAGTCGAGGGATGGGTTATGGCTACACCTTC	CASSRGMGYGYTF